This T cell receptor (beta chain) is drawn from a study of graft-versus-host responses after intestinal transplantation. In the study overall: The whole recipient group had anti-thymocyte globulin induction followed by tacrolimus and steroids for roughly three years.

Trimming left V 1 base short and J 7 bases short, with 10 bases between. Germline values: CDR1 SEHNR, CDR2 FQNEAQ (reference sequence). The CDR3 sequence is 14 residues long. In its sample, this clone was seen once. What it binds is unknown. TCRdb's table, derived via immunoSEQ multiplex PCR, lists solely in-frame clones and lacks some. The sample lists 90,000 to 150,000 clones, roughly 95% seen once, with over 2.5% in the top ten. Whole-study findings and limits: Some GvH clones appeared in ileal mucosa or blood before recipient bone marrow. High graft-versus-host to host-versus-graft clonal ratios were found in allografts of patients who had graft-donor T cell macrochimerism.

The rearrangement uses TRBV7-9 and TRBJ1-4; D is possibly TRBD1 (6 bases). The sequence was collected from a human donor who received an intestinal transplant. The sequencing used unstimulated CD8+ T cells sorted from spleen or lymph node cells, collected before intestinal transplant. The CDR3 DNA follows: TGTGCCAGCAGCTTAGGGGCAGGGGTTGAAAAACTGTTTTTT. This codes for CASSLGAGVEKLFF.